This paragraph reports one T cell receptor beta chain. CDR1 and CDR2 from the germline V gene are SEHNR and FQNEAQ (reference sequence). V lost 8 bases, J lost 7 bases, and 12 bases stayed unmatched. CDR3 length equals 15 residues. The data were taken from a study of blood T cell repertoires in COVID-19. Measured with immunoSEQ multiplex PCR; TCRdb has only the in-frame clones, and not every one. The sample records under 300,000 clones, 70% to 90% being singletons. The sequence was obtained from a woman in her twenties or thirties with acute or convalescent COVID-19. Sequenced sample: peripheral blood. The V gene is TRBV7-9, the J gene TRBJ2-1, with 9 bases lining up with TRBD2. The CDR3: CASPEAGGPVNEQFF. In nucleotides, the CDR3 is TGTGCCAGCCCGGAGGCGGGAGGGCCGGTAAATGAGCAGTTCTTC.